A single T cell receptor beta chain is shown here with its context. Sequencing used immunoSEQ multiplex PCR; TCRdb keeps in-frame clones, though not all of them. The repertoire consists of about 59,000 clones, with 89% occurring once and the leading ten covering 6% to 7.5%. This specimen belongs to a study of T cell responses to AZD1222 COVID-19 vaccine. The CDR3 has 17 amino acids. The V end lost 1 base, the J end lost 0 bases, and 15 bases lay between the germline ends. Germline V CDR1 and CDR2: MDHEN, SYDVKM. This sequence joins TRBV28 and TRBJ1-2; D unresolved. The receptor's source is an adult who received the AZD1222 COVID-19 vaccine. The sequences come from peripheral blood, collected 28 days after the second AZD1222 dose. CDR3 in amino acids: CASSLYARQAANYGYTF. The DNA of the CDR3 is TGTGCCAGCAGTTTATACGCTCGGCAGGCGGCTAACTATGGCTACACCTTC.